This T cell receptor (beta chain) was captured in a study of identical twins. Germline trimming cut 6 bases from V and 4 bases from J; bases unmatched to any gene: 8. This CDR3 has 14 residues. Germline values: CDR1 MRHNA, CDR2 SNTAGT. TCRdb reprocessed the 5' RACE reads via MiXCR and lists one record per CDR3 protein. The table records over 250,000 distinct CDR3 sequences, 8% to 9.5% of them present only once. Whole-study results and caveats: Conclusions came from cross-sectional statistical analysis, not from following the same donors. Beta out-of-frame sequences showed weaker excess twin sharing.

This clonotype was picked up a small number of times. Its antigen is undetermined. This same sample was also part of a study on yellow fever vaccine responses in identical twins.

The chain carries TRBV6-4 and TRBJ2-5, with TRBD1 identical over 7 bases. This TCR was recovered from a woman younger than 30 in good health. Sequencing input: CD8+ T cells sorted from blood. CDR3: CASSASGGGETQYF. The CDR3 region has the DNA TGTGCCAGCAGCGCATCAGGGGGTGGAGAGACCCAGTACTTC.